The 28 T cell receptor beta chains below come from one sample, sequenced in a study of blood T cell repertoires in COVID-19. Libraries were prepared by immunoSEQ multiplex PCR; TCRdb keeps only in-frame clonotypes and omits some of them. The table has about 220,000 clones, about 83% seen once. Sequencing input: PBMCs or T cells enriched from blood (not recorded which). The receptors shown here come from a woman between 50 and 59 years old who had been exposed to COVID-19.

This chain connects TRBV9 to TRBJ2-7, with D maybe TRBD2 (5 bases). The CDR3 contains 15 residues. The V end was cut by 0 bases, the J end by 2 bases, with 12 bases between. CDR1 and CDR2 from the germline V gene are SGDLS and YYNGEE. Here the CDR3 reads CASSVGGGLTYEQYF. CDR3 bases: TGTGCCAGCAGCGTAGGCGGCGGGCTGACCTACGAGCAGTACTTC.

The chain has TRBV7-9 and TRBJ1-1; 9 bases match TRBD1. This CDR3 has 16 amino acids. J lost 4 bases, V lost 5 bases, and 11 bases had no gene match. Germline V gene data show CDR1 as SEHNR and CDR2 as FQNEAQ (reference sequence). The CDR3 region is CASSLLGQGPTTEAFF. CDR3 coding DNA: TGTGCCAGCAGCCTCCTGGGACAGGGTCCCACCACTGAAGCTTTCTTT.

The chain combines TRBV23-1 with TRBJ1-3; tentative D call: TRBD1 (5 bases). TRBV23-1 is annotated as an ORF whose role is uncertain. V was shortened by 2 bases and J by 4 bases, with 18 bases between the two germline ends. There are 17 residues in the CDR3. CDR3 sequence (DNA): TGCGCCAGCAGTCAACCGGGACTTTGTTCTGAAGGAAACACCATATATTTT. It codes for CASSQPGLCSEGNTIYF.

This chain connects TRBV9 to TRBJ1-5; 7 nucleotides match TRBD1. Trimming at V came to 10 bases and at J to 6 bases, leaving 10 bases not matched to a gene. The CDR3 totals 13 residues. CDR1 is SGDLS and CDR2 is YYNGEE in the germline V gene. CDR3 residues: CASSTGVGQPQHF. CDR3 sequence (DNA): TGTGCCTCCTCTACAGGGGTAGGTCAGCCCCAGCATTTT.

The chain links TRBV5-8 to TRBJ1-5; D perhaps matches TRBD1 (6 bases). V was shortened by 5 bases and J by 3 bases, with 12 bases between the two germline ends. The CDR3 runs to 14 residues. CDR1 and CDR2 (germline): SGHTS, YDEGEE. The CDR3 spells CASSRQALNQPQHF. The CDR3 DNA reads as TGTGCCAGCAGTAGACAGGCCCTCAATCAGCCCCAGCATTTT.

The chain couples TRBV6-4 to TRBJ2-1; D perhaps matches TRBD1 (6 bases). CDR3 size: 15 residues. Trimming left V 1 base short and J 6 bases short, with 13 bases between. Looked up from germline, CDR1 is MRHNA and CDR2 is SNTAGT. CDR3 amino acids: CASSDFGGQTNEQFF. The CDR3 region has the DNA TGTGCCAGCAGTGACTTTGGTGGACAGACCAATGAGCAGTTCTTC.

V and J are TRBV29-1 and TRBJ1-4; D not certain. With 7 bases removed from V and 4 bases from J, the gap between germline ends came to 13 bases. The CDR3 extends over 13 amino acids. CDR1 is SQVTM and CDR2 is ANQGSEA in the germline V gene. The CDR3 reads CSASDGLNEKLFF. DNA for the CDR3: TGCAGCGCCTCCGACGGACTTAATGAAAAACTGTTTTTT.

This clone was seen a few times. The chain is built from TRBV19 and TRBJ2-3; perhaps TRBD1 as D (5 bases). The CDR3 spans 15 residues. Germline V CDR1 and CDR2: LNHDA, SQIVND (reference sequence). Trimming took 4 bases from V and 6 from J, leaving 17 bases between them. CDR3 protein: CASSTRGGLGDTQYF. The CDR3 nucleotides read TGTGCCAGTAGTACTAGGGGTGGCCTCGGCGATACGCAGTATTTT.

J is TRBJ1-5 and V is TRBV6-1, with no clear D. The ends were cut back, 2 bases at V and 6 bases at J, with 11 bases in the middle. CDR1 and CDR2 from the germline V gene are MNHNS and SASEGT. The CDR3 runs 14 residues. CDR3 nucleotide sequence: TGTGCCAGCAGTGAATCTTACAGCCCTCAGCCCCAGCATTTT. Amino acid sequence: CASSESYSPQPQHF.

V and J are TRBV19 and TRBJ2-5; TRBD1 matches at 9 bases. J was trimmed by 2 bases and V by 7 bases; bases with no gene match: 5. This CDR3 region has 14 residues. Germline V CDR1 and CDR2: LNHDA, SQIVND (reference sequence). The CDR3 region has the DNA TGTGCCAGTAACTCCGGACAGGGGCAAGAGACCCAGTACTTC. Protein: CASNSGQGQETQYF. Looking up the rest from reference TRBV19 and TRBJ2-5 gives the full variable domain: DGGITQSPKYLFRKEGQNVTLSCEQNLNHDAMYWYRQDPGQGLRLIYYSQIVNDFQKGDIAEGYSVSREKKESFPLTVTSAQKNPTAFYLCASNSGQGQETQYFGPGTRLLVL.

The V call is TRBV27, the J call TRBJ1-6; TRBD1 agrees at 9 bases. V trimming: 10 bases; J trimming: 7 bases; junction bases outside the gene matches: 14. The CDR3 is 16 residues long. Looked up from germline, CDR1 is MNHEY and CDR2 is SMNVEV (reference sequence). The CDR3 DNA sequence: TGTGCCACCGGGGACAGGGAAGTTTTGGGGAATTCACCCCTCCACTTT. It is translated as CATGDREVLGNSPLHF.

The J gene is TRBJ1-2, the V gene TRBV5-6; D might be TRBD1 (6 bases). This CDR3 has 16 amino acids. V shed 4 bases and J shed 3 bases, with 19 bases lying between them. Germline V CDR1 and CDR2: SGHDT, YYEEEE. The DNA for the CDR3 is TGTGCCAGCAGCACGGCCGGGAGGGGGGATTACTATGGCTACACCTTC. Translated, it gives CASSTAGRGDYYGYTF.

This rearrangement joins TRBV25-1 to TRBJ1-2; 8 bases match TRBD1. V lost 1 base and J lost 6; bases outside the gene matches: 13. CDR3 length equals 17 residues. Germline-derived CDR1 and CDR2 are MGHDK and SYGVNS. CDR3 nucleotides: TGTGCCAGCAGTGAATTGTTAGCAGGGGGCGAGAGGGATGGCTACACCTTC. Its translation is CASSELLAGGERDGYTF.

The chain uses TRBV23-1 and TRBJ1-1, with D hard to call. TRBV23-1 qualifies as an ORF whose function is uncertain. The CDR3 length is 17 residues. Trimming left V 0 bases short and J 3 bases short, with 17 bases between. CDR3: CASSQSLRGITYTEAFF. In DNA, the CDR3 is TGCGCCAGCAGTCAATCTCTCCGAGGGATCACCTACACTGAAGCTTTCTTT.

V is TRBV19 and J is TRBJ2-3; 10 bases line up with TRBD2. Germline CDR1 reads LNHDA; CDR2 reads SQIVND (reference sequence). V was pared by 5 bases and J by 5 bases, with 4 bases of the junction left unmatched. CDR3 size: 14 residues. CDR3 residues: CASSFGLAVDTQYF. The CDR3 region has the DNA TGTGCCAGTAGTTTCGGACTAGCGGTAGATACGCAGTATTTT.

The genes are TRBV5-1 and TRBJ1-2; TRBD1 matches 8 bases. Trimming removed 3 bases from V and 4 bases from J; junction bases left unmatched: 14. The germline V gene has CDR1 SGHRS and CDR2 YFSETQ. This CDR3 spans 17 amino acids. The CDR3 sequence is CASSSSGQGGTFYGYTF. The CDR3 DNA sequence: TGCGCCAGCAGCTCCTCCGGACAGGGAGGAACTTTCTATGGCTACACCTTC.

The rearrangement links TRBV11-2 to TRBJ2-1, with TRBD2 matching 9 bases. CDR1 and CDR2 from the germline V gene are SGHAT and FQNNGV. The CDR3 runs 15 residues. With V trimmed by 5 bases and J by 11 bases, 13 bases remained unmatched. The CDR3 loop is CASSGPSGAIGQQFF. In nucleotides, the CDR3 is TGTGCCAGCAGCGGGCCTAGCGGGGCTATAGGACAGCAGTTCTTC.

The chain couples TRBV5-5 to TRBJ2-3; D possibly corresponds to TRBD2 (6 bases). This CDR3 is built from 18 residues. Germline V gives CDR1 SGHKS, CDR2 YYEKEE (reference sequence). Deletions cut 0 bases from V and 0 bases from J, with 17 bases between. The CDR3 is CASSLDLATLVSTDTQYF. The CDR3 DNA is TGTGCCAGCAGCTTGGACCTAGCGACACTCGTTAGCACAGATACGCAGTATTTT. The full variable domain, its missing parts supplied by reference TRBV5-5 and TRBJ2-3, is DAGVTQSPTHLIKTRGQQVTLRCSPISGHKSVSWYQQVLGQGPQFIFQYYEKEERGRGNFPDRFSARQFPNYSSELNVNALLLGDSALYLCASSLDLATLVSTDTQYFGPGTRLTVL.

The chain joins TRBV6-1 to TRBJ2-6; no reliable D call. Looked up from germline, CDR1 is MNHNS and CDR2 is SASEGT. This CDR3 contains 17 residues. Deletions cut 1 base from V and 4 bases from J, with 14 bases between. CDR3 DNA: TGTGCCAGCAGTGAAGACGGCAGGCCCTCCGGGGCCAACGTCCTGACTTTC. As protein: CASSEDGRPSGANVLTF.

The rearrangement links TRBV4-2 to TRBJ1-2; 9 nucleotides agree with TRBD1. With V trimmed by 1 base and J by 5 bases, 8 bases remained unmatched. The CDR3 sequence is 16 residues long. The germline V gene has CDR1 LGHNA and CDR2 YNFKEQ. The CDR3 DNA reads TGTGCCAGCAGCCAAGTTCTCGCCGGGACAGGGTATGGCTACACCTTC. It codes for CASSQVLAGTGYGYTF.

The count of this clone is one. The DNA for the CDR3 is TGTGCCAGCAGCTTGGGCAGGGGATACACTGAAGCTTTCTTT. Translation: CASSLGRGYTEAFF. This chain connects TRBV5-4 to TRBJ1-1; D possibly corresponds to TRBD1 (6 bases). Trimming took off 0 bases at V and 3 bases at J, with 9 bases between the two ends. CDR1 is SGHNT and CDR2 is YYREEE in the germline V gene (reference sequence). The CDR3 totals 14 residues.

CDR3 amino acids: CASSDPGQPLDTEAFF. As DNA, the CDR3 is TGTGCCAGCAGTGATCCGGGACAGCCTCTTGACACTGAAGCTTTCTTT. This chain joins TRBV2 and TRBJ1-1, with TRBD1 matching over 7 bases. The ends lost 3 bases at V and 3 bases at J; junction bases unmatched: 10. From germline, CDR1 is SNHLY and CDR2 FYNNEI. The CDR3 contains 16 residues.

The chain uses TRBV3-1 (or the pseudogene TRBV3-2) and TRBJ1-1; maybe TRBD1 (5 bases). CDR1 and CDR2 (germline): LGHDT, YNNKEL (reference sequence). V was trimmed by 5 bases and J by 8 bases, leaving 9 bases between them. The CDR3 has 11 amino acids. This CDR3 is CASSGHLEAFF. CDR3 DNA: TGTGCCAGCAGCGGACACCTCGAAGCTTTCTTT.

The chain combines TRBV24-1 with TRBJ2-3, with 7 bases lining up with TRBD1. The CDR3 covers 15 residues. The V gene end was trimmed by 3 bases and the J gene end by 7 bases; junction bases not matched to a gene: 9. CDR1 is KGHDR and CDR2 is SFDVKD in the germline V gene. DNA of the CDR3: TGTGCCACCAGTGATCCGAGGATACAGGGGAATACGCAGTATTTT. It codes for CATSDPRIQGNTQYF.

The chain joins TRBV29-1 to TRBJ1-1; 8 nucleotides agree with TRBD1. The V gene end was trimmed by 7 bases and the J gene end by 1 base; junction bases not matched to a gene: 5. Germline CDR1 and CDR2: SQVTM and ANQGSEA. The length of the CDR3 is 13 residues. CDR3 sequence: CSAKGTGNTEAFF. In DNA, the CDR3 is TGCAGCGCAAAAGGGACAGGGAACACTGAAGCTTTCTTT.

The chain recombines TRBV10-3 with TRBJ1-2; D might be TRBD1 (5 bases). Trimming left V 0 bases short and J 14 bases short, with 16 bases between. Germline CDR1 reads ENHRY; CDR2 reads SYGVKD. The CDR3 is made up of 13 amino acids. The CDR3 region is CAISESGQPLCTF. The DNA for the CDR3 is TGTGCCATCAGTGAGTCGGGGCAGCCTCTTTGTACCTTC.

This chain connects TRBV6-5 to TRBJ1-1; no firm D call. The germline V gene has CDR1 MNHEY and CDR2 SVGAGI. The CDR3 length is 14 residues. Trimming stripped 2 bases from V and 0 bases from J, with 7 bases between. The chain's CDR3 is CASSYLGMNTEAFF. The CDR3 bases are TGTGCCAGCAGTTACCTGGGCATGAACACTGAAGCTTTCTTT.

The chain combines TRBV7-9 with TRBJ2-4; TRBD1 aligns across 7 bases. The CDR3 has 14 residues. The germline V gene encodes CDR1 SEHNR and CDR2 FQNEAQ (reference sequence). V trimming: 1 base; J trimming: 5 bases; junction bases outside the gene matches: 2. CDR3 DNA: TGTGCCAGCAGCTTAGGACAGGGTCAAAACATTCAGTACTTC. Translating gives CASSLGQGQNIQYF.